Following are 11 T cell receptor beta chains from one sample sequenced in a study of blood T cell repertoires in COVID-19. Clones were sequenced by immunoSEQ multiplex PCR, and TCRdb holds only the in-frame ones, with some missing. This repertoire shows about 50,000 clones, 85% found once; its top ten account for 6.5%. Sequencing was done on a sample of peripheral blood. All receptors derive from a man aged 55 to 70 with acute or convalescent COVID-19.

The CDR3 DNA reads as TGTGCCAGCAGTTACGGGCAGGGGACCTACGAGCAGTACTTC. Protein product: CASSYGQGTYEQYF. The rearrangement links TRBV6-5 to TRBJ2-7, with a weak D call TRBD1 (6 bases). Germline-derived CDR1 and CDR2 are MNHEY and SVGAGI. This CDR3 is built from 14 residues. V shed 2 bases and J shed 2 bases, with 10 bases lying between them.

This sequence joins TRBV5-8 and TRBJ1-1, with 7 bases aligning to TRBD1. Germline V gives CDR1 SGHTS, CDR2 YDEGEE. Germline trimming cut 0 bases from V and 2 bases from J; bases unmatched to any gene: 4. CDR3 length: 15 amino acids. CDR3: CASSLAIGGNTEAFF. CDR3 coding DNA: TGTGCCAGCAGCTTGGCCATAGGGGGCAACACTGAAGCTTTCTTT.

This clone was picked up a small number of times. CDR3 region: CASSQAGTGTRYTF. In nucleotides, the CDR3 is TGTGCCAGCAGCCAGGCTGGGACAGGGACGAGATACACCTTC. The chain is built from TRBV3-1 (or the pseudogene TRBV3-2) and TRBJ1-2, with 9 bases fitting TRBD1. Germline V gene data show CDR1 as LGHDT and CDR2 as YNNKEL (reference sequence). J was trimmed by 11 bases and V by 3 bases; bases with no gene match: 10. The CDR3 sequence is 14 residues long.

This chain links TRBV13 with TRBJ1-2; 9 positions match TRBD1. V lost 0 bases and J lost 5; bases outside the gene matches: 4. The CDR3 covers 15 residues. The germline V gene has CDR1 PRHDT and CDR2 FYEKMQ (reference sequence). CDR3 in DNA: TGTGCCAGCAGCTTAGGCGGGACAGGGTGGTATGGCTACACCTTC. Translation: CASSLGGTGWYGYTF.

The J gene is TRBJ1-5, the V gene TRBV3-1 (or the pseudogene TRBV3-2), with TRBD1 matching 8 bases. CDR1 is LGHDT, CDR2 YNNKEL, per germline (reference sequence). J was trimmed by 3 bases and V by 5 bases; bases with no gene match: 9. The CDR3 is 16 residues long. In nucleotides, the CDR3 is TGTGCCAGCAGCTTTGGGACAGGTTTCCTCAATCAGCCCCAGCATTTT. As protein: CASSFGTGFLNQPQHF.

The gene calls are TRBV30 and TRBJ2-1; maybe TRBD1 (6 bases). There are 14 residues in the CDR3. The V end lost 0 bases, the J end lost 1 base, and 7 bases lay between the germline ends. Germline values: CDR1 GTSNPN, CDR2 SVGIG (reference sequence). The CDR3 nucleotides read TGTGCCTGGAGTGTACAGGGATCCTACAATGAGCAGTTCTTC. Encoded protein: CAWSVQGSYNEQFF.

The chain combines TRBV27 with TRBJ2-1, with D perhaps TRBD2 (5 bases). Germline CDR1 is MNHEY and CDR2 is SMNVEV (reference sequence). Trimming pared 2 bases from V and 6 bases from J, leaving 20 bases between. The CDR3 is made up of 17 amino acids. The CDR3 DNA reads TGTGCCAGCAGTTTAAGTATAAGCAGAAGCGGATTCAATGAGCAGTTCTTC. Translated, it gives CASSLSISRSGFNEQFF.

The CDR3 is CASSTGDEQYF. For the CDR3, the DNA is TGTGCCAGTAGTACAGGGGACGAGCAGTACTTC. V gene TRBV19 combines with J gene TRBJ2-7, with D perhaps matching TRBD1 (6 bases). V dropped 4 bases and J dropped 5 bases, with 6 bases sitting between them. CDR1 and CDR2 from the germline V gene are LNHDA and SQIVND (reference sequence). The CDR3 loop spans 11 amino acids.

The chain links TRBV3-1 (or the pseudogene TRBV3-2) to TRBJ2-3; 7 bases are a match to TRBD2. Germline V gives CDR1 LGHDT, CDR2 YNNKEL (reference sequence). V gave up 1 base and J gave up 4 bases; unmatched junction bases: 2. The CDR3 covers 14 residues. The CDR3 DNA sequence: TGTGCCAGCAGCCAAGGCGCGGGAGCAGATACGCAGTATTTT. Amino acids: CASSQGAGADTQYF.

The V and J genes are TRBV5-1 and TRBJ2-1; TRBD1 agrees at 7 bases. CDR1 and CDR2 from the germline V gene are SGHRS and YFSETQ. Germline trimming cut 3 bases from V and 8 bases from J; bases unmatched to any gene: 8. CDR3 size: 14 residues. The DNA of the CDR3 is TGCGCCAGCAGCTCAACCGGCCAGGGGGATGAGCAGTTCTTC. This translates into CASSSTGQGDEQFF.

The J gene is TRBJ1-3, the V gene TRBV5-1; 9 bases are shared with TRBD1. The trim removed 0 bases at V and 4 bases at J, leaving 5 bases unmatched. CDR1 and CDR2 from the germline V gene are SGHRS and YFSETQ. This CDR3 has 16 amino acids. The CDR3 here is CASSLAGTGMGNTIYF. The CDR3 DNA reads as TGCGCCAGCAGCTTGGCCGGGACAGGGATGGGAAACACCATATATTTT. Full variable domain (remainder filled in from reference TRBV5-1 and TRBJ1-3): KAGVTQTPRYLIKTRGQQVTLSCSPISGHRSVSWYQQTPGQGLQFLFEYFSETQRNKGNFPGRFSGRQFSNSRSEMNVSTLELGDSALYLCASSLAGTGMGNTIYFGEGSWLTVV.